Listed below are T cell receptor beta chains from one sample, sequenced in a study of blood T cell repertoires in COVID-19. Profiled with immunoSEQ multiplex PCR; TCRdb holds only in-frame clones, not every one. The sample includes around 160,000 clones, 80% of them seen just once. The sample was PBMCs or T cells enriched from blood (not recorded which). These receptors were taken from a woman aged 55-69 years who had recovered from COVID-19. The CDR3 runs from the conserved cysteine through the conserved F or W. The D gene is left open where the match is weak. A row's size may be missing; if present it is once, few, many or a size class.

clone_size	j_call	v_call	d_call	cdr3_nt	cdr3_aa
.	TRBJ1-1	TRBV2	.	TGTGCCAGCAGAATAAATACAGGGTATGAAACTGAAGCTTTCTTT	CASRINTGYETEAFF
.	TRBJ1-2	TRBV6-1	.	TGTGCCAGCAGTGAGAGCAGGGGAACCTATGGCTACACCTTC	CASSESRGTYGYTF
few	TRBJ1-1	TRBV10-3	TRBD1	TGTGCCATCAAGACAGGGGGCACTGAAGCTTTCTTT	CAIKTGGTEAFF
few	TRBJ2-5	TRBV2	TRBD2	TGTGCCAGCAGTACCCTAGCGGGGGGGCAGGAGACCCAGTACTTC	CASSTLAGGQETQYF
.	TRBJ2-3	TRBV11-3	TRBD2	TGTGCCAGCAGCGTGACTAGCGACTCCACAGATACGCAGTATTTT	CASSVTSDSTDTQYF
.	TRBJ2-7	TRBV7-6	.	TGTGCCAGCAGCTTCTTAGCATCCGAGCAGTACTTC	CASSFLASEQYF
once	TRBJ1-5	TRBV18	TRBD1	TGTGCCAGCTCACCAGAGGGACAGAGGGCTCAGCCCCAGCATTTT	CASSPEGQRAQPQHF
.	TRBJ2-5	TRBV6-5	.	TGTGCCAGCAGCAGACTAGGAGAGACCCAGTACTTC	CASSRLGETQYF
.	TRBJ1-2	TRBV2	.	TGTGCCAGCAGTTCTGGACAGACGATACGCTATGGCTACACCTTC	CASSSGQTIRYGYTF
.	TRBJ1-5	TRBV9	.	TGTGCCAGCAGCGTAGAGGGGATCAATCAGCCCCAGCATTTT	CASSVEGINQPQHF
.	TRBJ2-2	TRBV9	TRBD2	TGTGCCAGCAGCGTCGCGGGGGGATCGGAGGAGCTGTTTTTT	CASSVAGGSEELFF
.	TRBJ1-5	TRBV10-3	TRBD1	TGTGCCATCAGTGAGGCAGGGGGCGGCAATCAGCCCCAGCATTTT	CAISEAGGGNQPQHF
once	TRBJ1-6	TRBV19	TRBD1	TGTGCCAGTCGGGGACAGGGCGGGTCACCCCTCCACTTT	CASRGQGGSPLHF
.	TRBJ2-6	TRBV19	TRBD1	TGTGCCAGTAGTCTGGACAGGTTGTCCTCTGGGGCCAACGTCCTGACTTTC	CASSLDRLSSGANVLTF
.	TRBJ2-7	TRBV24-1	TRBD1	TGTGCCACCAGTGATGAGGGACAGCCCTACGAGCAGTACTTC	CATSDEGQPYEQYF
.	TRBJ1-2	TRBV20-1	.	TGCAGTGCTAGTCGGGACATCTATGGCTACACCTTC	CSASRDIYGYTF
.	TRBJ1-6	TRBV6-5	TRBD1	TGTGCCAGCAGGGGGACAGGGGAATCACCCCTCCACTTT	CASRGTGESPLHF
once	TRBJ2-5	TRBV18	TRBD2	TGTGCCAGCTCACCAGGACTAGCGGGGGCCTGGGAGGTGTACTTC	CASSPGLAGAWEVYF
.	TRBJ1-2	TRBV6-6	TRBD1	TGTGCCAGCAGAGAGACAGGGGGCGATGGCTACACCTTC	CASRETGGDGYTF
.	TRBJ2-1	TRBV24-1	.	TGTGCCACCAGTGATTCTCGTCGGCGGGGTGAGCAGTTCTTC	CATSDSRRRGEQFF
.	TRBJ1-2	TRBV9	.	TGTGCCAGCAGCGACATTAATCTTGGCTACACCTTC	CASSDINLGYTF
.	TRBJ1-5	TRBV7-8	TRBD1	TGTGCCAGCAGCTTAGATGGGACAGCCAATCAGCCCCAGCATTTT	CASSLDGTANQPQHF
.	TRBJ1-2	TRBV3-1/TRBV3-2	.	TGTGCCAGCAGCCAAGACCCCGGGAACTATGGCTACACCTTC	CASSQDPGNYGYTF
once	TRBJ1-3	TRBV11-2	.	TGTGCCAGCAGCCCGCAGGGGGGAAACACCATATATTTT	CASSPQGGNTIYF
once	TRBJ1-1	TRBV29-1	.	TGCAGCGGAATCCGGGGGGCGCGTACTGAAGCTTTCTTT	CSGIRGARTEAFF
many	TRBJ2-1	TRBV9	TRBD1	TGTGCCAGCAGCGCTAAGGACAGGGGAGTCTACAATGAGCAGTTCTTC	CASSAKDRGVYNEQFF
.	TRBJ1-1	TRBV5-1	.	TGCGCCAGCAGCTTGTCTCGGGTGAACACTGAAGCTTTCTTT	CASSLSRVNTEAFF
.	TRBJ2-3	TRBV18	TRBD2	TGTGCCAGCTCACCAGCACTAGCGGGGCTCACAGATACGCAGTATTTT	CASSPALAGLTDTQYF